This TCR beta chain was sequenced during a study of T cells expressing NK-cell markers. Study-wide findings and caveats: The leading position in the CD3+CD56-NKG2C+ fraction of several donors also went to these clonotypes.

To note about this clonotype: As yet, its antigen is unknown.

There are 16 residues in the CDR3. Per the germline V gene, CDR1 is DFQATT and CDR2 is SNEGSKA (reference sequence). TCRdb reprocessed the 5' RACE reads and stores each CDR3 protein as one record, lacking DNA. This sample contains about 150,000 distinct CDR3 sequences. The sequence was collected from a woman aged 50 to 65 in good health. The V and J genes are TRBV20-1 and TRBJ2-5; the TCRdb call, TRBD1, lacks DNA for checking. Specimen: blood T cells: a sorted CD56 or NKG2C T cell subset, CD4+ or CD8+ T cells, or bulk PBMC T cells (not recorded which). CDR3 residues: CSAFRPDRGSEETQYF.